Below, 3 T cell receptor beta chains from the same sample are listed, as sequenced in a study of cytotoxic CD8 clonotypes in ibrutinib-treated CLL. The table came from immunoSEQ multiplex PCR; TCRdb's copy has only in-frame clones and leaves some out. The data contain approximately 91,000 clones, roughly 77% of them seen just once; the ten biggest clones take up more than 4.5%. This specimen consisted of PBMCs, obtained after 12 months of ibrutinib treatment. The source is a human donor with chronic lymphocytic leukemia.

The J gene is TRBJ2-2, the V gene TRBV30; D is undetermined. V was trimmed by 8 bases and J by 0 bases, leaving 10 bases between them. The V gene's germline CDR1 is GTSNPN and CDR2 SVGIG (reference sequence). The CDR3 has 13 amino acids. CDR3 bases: TGTGCCGGAGACAAGTCGAACACCGGGGAGCTGTTTTTT. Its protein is CAGDKSNTGELFF.

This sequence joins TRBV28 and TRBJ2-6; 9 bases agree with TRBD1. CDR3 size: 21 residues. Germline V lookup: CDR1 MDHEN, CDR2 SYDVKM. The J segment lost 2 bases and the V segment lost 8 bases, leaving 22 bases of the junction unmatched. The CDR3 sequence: CASPRTGQGLGFEPGANVLTF. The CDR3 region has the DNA TGTGCCAGCCCCCGTACCGGACAGGGGTTGGGCTTTGAACCTGGGGCCAACGTCCTGACTTTC.

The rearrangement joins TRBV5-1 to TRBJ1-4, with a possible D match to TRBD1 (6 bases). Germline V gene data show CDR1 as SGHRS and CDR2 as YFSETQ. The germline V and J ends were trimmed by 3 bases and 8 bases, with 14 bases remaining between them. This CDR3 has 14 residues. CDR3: CASSSRAGDEKLFF. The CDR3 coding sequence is TGCGCCAGCAGCTCTAGGGCAGGGGACGAAAAACTGTTTTTT.